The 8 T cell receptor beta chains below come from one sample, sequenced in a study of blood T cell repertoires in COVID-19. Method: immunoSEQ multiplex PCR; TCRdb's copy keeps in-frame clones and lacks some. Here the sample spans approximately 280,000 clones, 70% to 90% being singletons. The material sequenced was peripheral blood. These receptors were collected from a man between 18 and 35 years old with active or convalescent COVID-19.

CDR3 sequence reads: CASSQDAGSEAFF. In DNA form, the CDR3 reads TGTGCCAGCAGCCAAGATGCGGGGTCTGAAGCTTTCTTT. The chain carries TRBV3-1 (or the pseudogene TRBV3-2) and TRBJ1-1, with D unresolved. The germline gives CDR1 LGHDT, CDR2 YNNKEL (reference sequence). Trimming stripped 0 bases from V and 6 bases from J, with 8 bases between. CDR3 length: 13 amino acids.

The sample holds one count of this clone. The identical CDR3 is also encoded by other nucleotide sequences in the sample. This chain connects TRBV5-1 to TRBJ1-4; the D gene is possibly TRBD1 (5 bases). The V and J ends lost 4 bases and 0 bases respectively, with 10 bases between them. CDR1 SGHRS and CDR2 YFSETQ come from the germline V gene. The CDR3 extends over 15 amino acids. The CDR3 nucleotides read TGCGCCAGCAGCCTCCAGGGTGCAACTAATGAAAAACTGTTTTTT. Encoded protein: CASSLQGATNEKLFF.

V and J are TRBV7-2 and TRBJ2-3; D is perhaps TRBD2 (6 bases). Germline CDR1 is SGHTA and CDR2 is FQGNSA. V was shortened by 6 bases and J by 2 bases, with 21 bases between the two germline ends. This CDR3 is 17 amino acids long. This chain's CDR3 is CASRPSGLQDYTDTQYF. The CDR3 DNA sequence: TGTGCCAGCAGGCCTTCGGGACTCCAAGATTACACAGATACGCAGTATTTT. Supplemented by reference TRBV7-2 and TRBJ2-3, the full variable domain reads GAGVSQSPSNKVTEKGKDVELRCDPISGHTALYWYRQSLGQGLEFLIYFQGNSAPDKSGLPSDRFSAERTGGSVSTLTIQRTQQEDSAVYLCASRPSGLQDYTDTQYFGPGTRLTVL.

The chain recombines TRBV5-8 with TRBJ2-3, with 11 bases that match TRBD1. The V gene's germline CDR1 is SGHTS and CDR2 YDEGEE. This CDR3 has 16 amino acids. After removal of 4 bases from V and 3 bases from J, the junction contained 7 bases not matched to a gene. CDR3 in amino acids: CASSPIGTGGTDTQYF. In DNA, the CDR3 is TGTGCCAGCAGCCCGATTGGGACAGGGGGTACAGATACGCAGTATTTT.

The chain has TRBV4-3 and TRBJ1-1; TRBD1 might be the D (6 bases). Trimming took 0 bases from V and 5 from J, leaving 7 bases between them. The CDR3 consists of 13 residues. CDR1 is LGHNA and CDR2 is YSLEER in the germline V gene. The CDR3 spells CASSQDRGTEAFF. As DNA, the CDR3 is TGCGCCAGCAGCCAAGACAGGGGAACTGAAGCTTTCTTT.

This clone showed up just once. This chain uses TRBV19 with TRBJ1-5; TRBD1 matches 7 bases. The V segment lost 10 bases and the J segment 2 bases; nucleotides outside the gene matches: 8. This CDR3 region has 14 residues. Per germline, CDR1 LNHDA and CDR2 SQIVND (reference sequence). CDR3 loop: CATSTGWGNQPQHF. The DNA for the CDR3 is TGTGCCACATCGACAGGGTGGGGCAATCAGCCCCAGCATTTT. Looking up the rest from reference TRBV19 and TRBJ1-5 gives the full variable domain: DGGITQSPKYLFRKEGQNVTLSCEQNLNHDAMYWYRQDPGQGLRLIYYSQIVNDFQKGDIAEGYSVSREKKESFPLTVTSAQKNPTAFYLCATSTGWGNQPQHFGDGTRLSIL.

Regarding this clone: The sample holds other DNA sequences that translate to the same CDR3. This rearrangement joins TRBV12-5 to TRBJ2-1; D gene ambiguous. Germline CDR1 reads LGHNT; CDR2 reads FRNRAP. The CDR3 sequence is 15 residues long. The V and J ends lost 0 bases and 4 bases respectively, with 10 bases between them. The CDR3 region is CASGLVQGAYNEQFF. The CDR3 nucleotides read TGTGCTAGTGGTTTGGTACAAGGAGCTTACAATGAGCAGTTCTTC.

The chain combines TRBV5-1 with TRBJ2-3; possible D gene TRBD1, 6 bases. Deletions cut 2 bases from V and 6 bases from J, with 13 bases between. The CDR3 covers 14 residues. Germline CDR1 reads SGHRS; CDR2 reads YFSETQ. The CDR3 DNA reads TGCGCCAGCAGCTTCCGACAGGACGGGGATACGCAGTATTTT. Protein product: CASSFRQDGDTQYF. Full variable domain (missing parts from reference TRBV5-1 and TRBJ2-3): KAGVTQTPRYLIKTRGQQVTLSCSPISGHRSVSWYQQTPGQGLQFLFEYFSETQRNKGNFPGRFSGRQFSNSRSEMNVSTLELGDSALYLCASSFRQDGDTQYFGPGTRLTVL.